Below are 5 T cell receptor beta chains sequenced from a single sample in a study of blood T cell repertoires in COVID-19 (dated by TCRdb to the early 2020s). The library was made by the immunoSEQ multiplex PCR assay. Drawn from immuneACCESS, this table holds only the in-frame rearrangements with V and J called that TCRdb kept. Clones are partly lost; checked studies trace under half to an unresolved V gene and leave the rest unexplained. This sample has fewer than 250,000 clones in its table, and 87% of those were observed once. The ten biggest clones cover 7% to 8.5% of the sample. The specimen was PBMCs or T cells enriched from blood (not recorded which). The origin of the receptors is a man younger than 40 in a cohort exposed to, infected with or recovered from COVID-19 (not recorded which).

CDR3 nucleotides: TGCAGTGCTAGAGGTAACGAGGAAGCTTTCTTT. This codes for CSARGNEEAFF. This chain connects TRBV20-1 to TRBJ1-1; D is unresolved. CDR3 length: 11 residues. Trimming removed 1 base at V and 8 bases at J, with 8 bases between. CDR1 is DFQATT and CDR2 is SNEGSKA in the germline V gene (reference sequence).

The chain combines TRBV27 with TRBJ2-4; 11 bases line up with TRBD1. Germline CDR1 is MNHEY and CDR2 is SMNVEV (reference sequence). The junction had 1 base not matched to a gene; V was cut back by 6 bases and J by 6 bases. CDR3 length equals 13 residues. The CDR3: CASSGTGGNIQYF. The CDR3 DNA reads as TGTGCCAGCAGCGGGACAGGGGGAAACATTCAGTACTTC.

The gene calls are TRBV19 and TRBJ2-7; possibly TRBD2 for D (5 bases). From germline, CDR1 is LNHDA and CDR2 SQIVND (reference sequence). V was clipped by 6 bases and J by 7 bases, with 16 bases between them. The CDR3 extends over 13 amino acids. The CDR3 DNA is TGTGCCAGTAGCCCGACACGATCGGGGGAGCAGTACTTC. Amino acids: CASSPTRSGEQYF.

CDR3 DNA: TGTGCCAGCAGTGCGACTAGCGGGGACCCAACCCAGTACTTC. Amino acid sequence: CASSATSGDPTQYF. The genes are TRBV27 and TRBJ2-5; TRBD2 matches at 11 bases. Germline trimming cut 5 bases from V and 8 bases from J; bases unmatched to any gene: 7. CDR3 size: 14 residues. Per the germline V gene, CDR1 is MNHEY and CDR2 is SMNVEV (reference sequence).

The CDR3 coding sequence is TGTGCCAGCAGCGTAGACAGGAGCTTAGGAAACACCATATATTTT. This encodes CASSVDRSLGNTIYF. V gene TRBV9 combines with J gene TRBJ1-3; tentative D call: TRBD1 (5 bases). The CDR3 is made up of 15 amino acids. The germline V gene has CDR1 SGDLS and CDR2 YYNGEE. V lost 0 bases and J 4 bases, leaving 11 bases between the germline ends.